The sequence of this T cell receptor beta chain was determined in a study of blood T cell repertoires in COVID-19. A few counts support this clone. This table comes from immunoSEQ multiplex PCR, and its TCRdb copy is limited to in-frame clones, with some not included. The sample includes around 280,000 clones, about 83% of them seen just once. With V trimmed by 0 bases and J by 2 bases, 6 bases remained unmatched. The CDR3 extends over 17 amino acids. In germline, CDR1 is SGHTA, CDR2 FQGNSA. The V and J genes are TRBV7-2 and TRBJ2-5, with 10 bases fitting TRBD2. This sequence was found in a woman aged 40 to 50 who had recovered from COVID-19. The sample comprised PBMCs or T cells enriched from blood (not recorded which). The CDR3 DNA sequence: TGTGCCAGCAGCTTAGCACTAGCGGGATGGGGGCAAGAGACCCAGTACTTC. Its protein product is CASSLALAGWGQETQYF.